Listed below are T cell receptor beta chains from one sample, sequenced in a study of T cell repertoires in cytomegalovirus infection. TCRdb re-derived calls from the reads in MiXCR, one entry per CDR3 protein. This table holds some 180,000 distinct CDR3 sequences, nearly 9.5% found once. The sample taken for sequencing was PBMCs. The receptor set was obtained from a human donor in good health (CMV status not recorded). Some clones in this sample may be carry-over from other donors' samples. Both conserved end residues are part of each CDR3. The D gene is left open where the match is weak. Size values are once, few and many counts, or a class for expanded clones, and some rows have none.

CDR3nt | CDR3aa | d_gene | j_gene | v_gene | abundance
TGCGCCAGCAGCTTAACGAACCCAGGGGGCTCTGGGGCCAACGTCCTGACTTTC | CASSLTNPGGSGANVLTF | TRBD1 | TRBJ2-6 | TRBV5-1 | few
TGTGCCAGCTCCCTGGGACAGGAAACGTATGGCTACACCTTC | CASSLGQETYGYTF | TRBD1 | TRBJ1-2 | TRBV18 | .
TGTGCCAGCAGGGATACAGGCGGCGCCTTCTACGAGCAGTACTTC | CASRDTGGAFYEQYF | . | TRBJ2-7 | TRBV12-3/TRBV12-4 | many
TGTGCCAGCAGTTTCCCACGAAGCTATGGCTACACCTTC | CASSFPRSYGYTF | . | TRBJ1-2 | TRBV12-3/TRBV12-4 | .
TGTGCCAGCAGTCAACCCCAAGGTTGGGGGCAGAGTTTCACAGATACGCAGTATTTT | CASSQPQGWGQSFTDTQYF | . | TRBJ2-3 | TRBV6-5 | few
TGTGCCAGCAGCTTAGCTGGGGATAGCAATCAGCCCCAGCATTTT | CASSLAGDSNQPQHF | . | TRBJ1-5 | TRBV7-9 | many
TGTGCCAGCAGCTTAGCGGGGGCTAGCGCAAACAATGAGCAGTTCTTC | CASSLAGASANNEQFF | . | TRBJ2-1 | TRBV7-6 | many
TGCGGCAGCATGCAGGGGGACGGCTACACCTTC | CGSMQGDGYTF | TRBD1 | TRBJ1-2 | TRBV10-2 | .
TGTGCCAGCCCCACCTTCAAGTCGAACACTGAAGCTTTCTTT | CASPTFKSNTEAFF | . | TRBJ1-1 | TRBV6-2/TRBV6-3 | few
TGTGCCAGCAGCCGAAGCGGGGCCTCCTACGAGCAGTACTTC | CASSRSGASYEQYF | TRBD2 | TRBJ2-7 | TRBV4-2 | many
TGTGCCAGCAGATTCCGACTCCAGGATGACTCCTACAATGAGCAGTTCTTC | CASRFRLQDDSYNEQFF | . | TRBJ2-1 | TRBV7-9 | many
TGTGCCAGCAGTTTATCGTCTAGCGGGGTGATAGCCAAAAACATTCAGTACTTC | CASSLSSSGVIAKNIQYF | TRBD2 | TRBJ2-4 | TRBV28 | many
TGTGCCAGCAGCTTAGAGCCTAGCGGGGTTGAGCAGTACTTC | CASSLEPSGVEQYF | TRBD2 | TRBJ2-7 | TRBV7-2 | many
TGTGCCACCAGCAGAGATCAGGAGGCGAAGTTCAGGGGTGCTTTCTTT | CATSRDQEAKFRGAFF | . | TRBJ1-1 | TRBV15 | few
TGTGCCAGAAAAACAGGGACTAATGAAAAACTGTTTTTT | CARKTGTNEKLFF | . | TRBJ1-4 | TRBV28 | .
TGTGCCAGCTCTACGGGGCGGGGACTAGCGGGAGTTAACACCGGGGAGCTGTTTTTT | CASSTGRGLAGVNTGELFF | TRBD2 | TRBJ2-2 | TRBV12-3/TRBV12-4 | few
TGTGCCAGCAGCGCACAGGCAGGACCGAACACTGAAGCTTTCTTT | CASSAQAGPNTEAFF | . | TRBJ1-1 | TRBV7-6 | many